The source of this T cell receptor beta chain is a study of radiation and T cells in renal cell carcinoma. About the study: Nephrectomy followed 15 Gy stereotactic body radiation by 4 weeks. Broader study findings: No pretreatment tumor biopsies were available for baseline clonotypes. From baseline, blood top tumor clonotypes peaked at 2 weeks post-radiation.

About this clone: The antigen is undetermined.

The time point was: baseline pretreatment blood. Treatment described: 15 Gy SBRT to primary tumor, nephrectomy 4 weeks later. After SBRT, blood was collected at 2 and 4 weeks, plus baseline. The CDR3 extends over 14 amino acids. Trimming cost V 5 bases and J 4 bases, with 15 bases left between them. Germline V gene data show CDR1 as SSHAT and CDR2 as FNYEAQ (reference sequence). Sequenced by immunoSEQ multiplex PCR; TCRdb stores in-frame clones only, minus some. The table has about 140,000 clones, 70% to 90% seen once. Sequencing used blood, obtained from a patient whose treatment included radiotherapy and nephrectomy. The clonotype comes from a woman between 45 and 65 years old with renal cell carcinoma. This chain connects TRBV7-7 to TRBJ2-7, with D maybe TRBD1 (6 bases). The CDR3 protein is CASSPMVGAYEQYF. CDR3 sequence (DNA): TGTGCCAGCAGCCCCATGGTGGGGGCTTACGAGCAGTACTTC.